This section outlines one T cell receptor (beta chain) sequence together with its context. The table lists this clone with a count of one. Its specific antigen is unknown. Nothing much larger sits one base from this clone, and base qualities are not available. The data derive from a study of T cell responses to AZD1222 COVID-19 vaccine (dated by TCRdb to about 2021). With respect to the entire study: AZD1222 recipients given second doses at about 4 weeks or at about 12 weeks were pooled, since spike-specific TCR depth and breadth were not found to differ between the two schedules. TCR sequencing covered 230 or so trial participants: 200 to 220 given two doses of AZD1222 and 26 given two doses of MenACWY control vaccine. Trial participants were enrolled by age into 18-55, 56-69 and 70-plus year subgroups, with roughly 150, 30 and 60 TCR-sequenced participants respectively. The paper's findings and limits, for the study overall: CD4 TCRs associated with the vaccine covered the entire spike protein, and the dominant responses were in regions 160-218 and 743-854. The 56-69-year group was small, and its depth increase did not reach significance, likely because of low power. No day 14 peak-response samples were available, so repertoires were characterized only after the peak T cell response. Reportedly, close to half of the unique spike-specific TCRs recognized epitopes lying outside the regions that are mutated in the B.1.351 and B.1.1.7 variants. Conclusions about previously exposed vaccinees are limited, since just 6 or 7 AZD1222 recipients were seropositive for SARS-CoV-2 at baseline. Most participants were white British and females outnumbered males, and the authors suggested that clonal diversity may have been underestimated. After two AZD1222 doses, both the breadth and the depth of spike-specific TCRs were significantly higher than at day 0 and than in MenACWY recipients.

The CDR3 regions of human TCRbeta chains were analyzed by immunosequencing. As for the authors' bioinformatics: TCRs in the repertoires were matched against a reference library of SARS-CoV-2-specific TCRs that had been generated with the MIRA antigen-specificity platform. Breadth meant the fraction of unique TCRs that were SARS-CoV-2-associated, whereas depth meant the fraction of total T cells that were SARS-CoV-2-associated. Using the MIRA data, each spike-specific TCR was assigned both to the spike region to which the TCR was reactive and to a CD4 or CD8 class. Log10-transformed breadth and depth values were compared by one-way ANOVA with Sidak's multiple comparisons tests. TCRdb stores this immuneACCESS table with in-frame sequences only. Part of the clones is absent; in the studies checked, under half of the shortfall reflects unresolved V genes, and no reason is known for the rest. V and J calls and clone size come straight from that table; D and trimming were deduced from the DNA. The sample table lists about 130,000 clones, 75% to 90% of them with a count of one. The top ten clonotypes cover 5.5% to 7% of the sample.

Trimming takes 2 bases from V and 5 bases from J, and the germline ends sit 10 bases apart. The cysteine opens and the phenylalanine closes a CDR3 of 14 amino acids. Of all the DNA, just the CDR3 is kept, 42 bases in frame from base 1. The CDR1 and CDR2 encoded by the germline V gene are SGHDT and YYEEEE. The sample's time point label is to be understood as: baseline before first vaccination. The vaccinee samples were drawn from two UK trials, COV001 and COV002, one of which was a single-blind randomized controlled phase 2/3 trial testing AZD1222 (ChAdOx1 nCoV-19) in healthy adults. Trial participant PBMC samples were collected at day 0 and day 28 after the second dose for TCRbeta chain sequencing.

The sequences come from peripheral blood, collected on day 0 of AZD1222 vaccination. In this chain, TRBV5-6 is recombined with TRBJ1-4; the D gene identity is not certain. The TCR sequence derives from an adult in good health. The nucleotide sequence reads TGTGCCAGCAGCTTCAGGTCACCGAATGAAAAACTGTTTTTT. It is translated as CASSFRSPNEKLFF.